One sample yielded the 4 T cell receptor beta chains listed below, sequenced in a study of CD8 T cells in ankylosing spondylitis. TCRdb reprocessed the 5' RACE reads via MiXCR and lists one record per CDR3 protein. This sample carries about 280,000 distinct CDR3 sequences, around 18% of them seen once, and the ten largest clones take about 8%. Sample: blood, either unsorted or a sorted T cell fraction (not recorded which). Receptor source: a male donor with ankylosing spondylitis or in good health (not recorded which).

The chain recombines TRBV5-1 with TRBJ1-4, with 8 bases aligning to TRBD1. The germline gives CDR1 SGHRS, CDR2 YFSETQ. J was trimmed by 8 bases and V by 4 bases; bases with no gene match: 10. The CDR3 is 15 amino acids. This CDR3 reads CASSPGGQVGEKLFF. The DNA of the CDR3 is TGCGCCAGCAGCCCGGGGGGACAGGTCGGCGAAAAACTGTTTTTT.

Notes on this clonotype: One junction end does not reproduce the germline sequence, and a read error may be involved. The rearrangement joins TRBV28 to TRBJ2-2; TRBD1 is a possible D gene (5 bases). The CDR3 covers 17 residues. The V gene's germline CDR1 is MDHEN and CDR2 SYDVKM. In DNA form, the CDR3 reads TGTGCCAGCAGTCGGATAGGGGTATCGCCCCACACCGAGGAGCTGTTTTTT. Its translation is CASSRIGVSPHTEELFF.

The rearrangement links TRBV27 to TRBJ2-3; possibly TRBD1 for D (6 bases). Germline V gives CDR1 MNHEY, CDR2 SMNVEV (reference sequence). The CDR3 has 14 residues. The V gene lost 3 bases and the J gene lost 5 bases, with 12 bases spanning the gap. This CDR3 is CASSFTTGGDTQYF. For the CDR3, the DNA is TGTGCCAGCAGTTTTACGACAGGTGGAGATACGCAGTATTTT.

The chain links TRBV5-5 to TRBJ1-1; D possibly corresponds to TRBD1 (5 bases). Germline loops: CDR1 SGHKS, CDR2 YYEKEE (reference sequence). V shed 4 bases and J shed 10 bases, with 23 bases lying between them. The CDR3 is made up of 15 amino acids. The CDR3 is CASSTGGVRALRAFF. CDR3 nucleotides: TGTGCCAGCAGCACGGGAGGGGTCAGGGCCCTTAGAGCTTTCTTT.